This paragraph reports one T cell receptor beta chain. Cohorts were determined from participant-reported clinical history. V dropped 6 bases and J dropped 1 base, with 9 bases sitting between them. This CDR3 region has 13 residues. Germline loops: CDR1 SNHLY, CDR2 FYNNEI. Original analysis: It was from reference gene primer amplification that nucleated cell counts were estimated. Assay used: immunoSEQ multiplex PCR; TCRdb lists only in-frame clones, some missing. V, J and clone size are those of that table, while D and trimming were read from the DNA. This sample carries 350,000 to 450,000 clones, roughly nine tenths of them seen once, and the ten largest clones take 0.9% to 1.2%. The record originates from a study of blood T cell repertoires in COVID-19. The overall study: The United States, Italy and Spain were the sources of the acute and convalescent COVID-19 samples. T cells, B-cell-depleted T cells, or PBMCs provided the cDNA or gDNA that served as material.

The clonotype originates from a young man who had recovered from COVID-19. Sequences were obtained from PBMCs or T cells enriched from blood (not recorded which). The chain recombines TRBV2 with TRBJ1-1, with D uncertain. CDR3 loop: CASSGEANTEAFF. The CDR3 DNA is TGTGCCAGCAGCGGGGAAGCGAACACTGAAGCTTTCTTT.